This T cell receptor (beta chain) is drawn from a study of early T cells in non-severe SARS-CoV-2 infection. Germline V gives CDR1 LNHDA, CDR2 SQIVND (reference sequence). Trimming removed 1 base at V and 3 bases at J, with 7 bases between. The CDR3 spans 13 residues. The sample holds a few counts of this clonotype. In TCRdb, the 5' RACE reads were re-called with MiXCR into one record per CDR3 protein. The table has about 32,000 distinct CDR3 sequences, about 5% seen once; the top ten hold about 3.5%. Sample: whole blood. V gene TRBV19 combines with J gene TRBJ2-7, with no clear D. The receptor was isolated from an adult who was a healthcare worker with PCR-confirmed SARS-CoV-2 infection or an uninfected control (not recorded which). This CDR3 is CASSIASSYEQYF. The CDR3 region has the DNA TGTGCCAGTAGTATAGCGAGCAGCTACGAGCAGTACTTC.